These 18 T cell receptor beta chains were all obtained from the same sample, sequenced in a study of shared clonotypes between healthy human individuals. Clones were read by immunoSEQ multiplex PCR, and TCRdb kept only the in-frame ones, dropping some. In the table there are about 490,000 clones, around 80% of which are singletons. Sequencing input: PBMCs. These receptors came from a woman between 35 and 50 years old in good health. Some clones in this sample may be carry-over from other donors' samples.

Of note for this clone: The junction departs from the called germline gene at one end, perhaps through a read error. The chain is built from TRBV7-7 and TRBJ2-6; no clear D. This CDR3 region has 13 residues. CDR1 is SSHAT, CDR2 FNYEAQ, per germline (reference sequence). The CDR3 coding sequence is TGTGCTAGCAGCCCGGATAGGGCCAACGTCCTGACTTTC. Encoded protein: CASSPDRANVLTF. The complete variable domain, with remaining parts taken from reference TRBV7-7 and TRBJ2-6, reads GAGVSQSPRYKVTKRGQDVTLRCDPISSHATLYWYQQALGQGPEFLTYFNYEAQPDKSGLPSDRFSAERPEGSISTLTIQRTEQRDSAMYRCASSPDRANVLTFGAGSRLTVL.

The chain links TRBV27 to TRBJ2-1; D might be TRBD2 (7 bases). V gave up 3 bases and J gave up 4 bases, with 16 bases separating them. Germline-derived CDR1 and CDR2 are MNHEY and SMNVEV (reference sequence). This CDR3 has 16 residues. CDR3 region: CASSFFGGLKYNEQFF. CDR3 bases: TGTGCCAGCAGTTTCTTCGGGGGGCTGAAATACAATGAGCAGTTCTTC.

The chain carries TRBV6-1 and TRBJ2-3; 7 bases map to TRBD2. The CDR3 extends over 15 amino acids. CDR1 and CDR2 (germline): MNHNS, SASEGT. With 2 bases clipped from V and 3 bases from J, the junction kept 5 bases outside the gene matches. CDR3: CASSEFAGVTDTQYF. The CDR3 DNA reads TGTGCCAGCAGTGAATTTGCGGGAGTGACAGATACGCAGTATTTT.

CDR3 in amino acids: CASSQGGPRDEQYF. Here the CDR3 DNA reads TGTGCCAGCAGCCAGGGGGGCCCCCGAGACGAGCAGTACTTC. The chain recombines TRBV7-9 with TRBJ2-7; a possible D gene is TRBD1 (7 bases). CDR3 length equals 14 residues. The V end was cut by 5 bases, the J end by 5 bases, with 16 bases between. The V gene's germline CDR1 is SEHNR and CDR2 FQNEAQ (reference sequence).

This clone was counted once. The chain joins TRBV7-3 to TRBJ2-7; D perhaps matches TRBD2 (6 bases). V shed 5 bases and J shed 4 bases, with 21 bases lying between them. The V gene's germline CDR1 is SGHTA and CDR2 FQGTGA. The CDR3 sequence is 16 residues long. CDR3 DNA: TGTGCCAGCAGCCCGGCCGCAGGAGGGCCGGGGTACGAGCAGTACTTC. Translating gives CASSPAAGGPGYEQYF. The entire variable domain, with the rest obtained from reference TRBV7-3 and TRBJ2-7, is as follows: GAGVSQTPSNKVTEKGKYVELRCDPISGHTALYWYRQSLGQGPEFLIYFQGTGAADDSGLPNDRFFAVRPEGSVSTLKIQRTERGDSAVYLCASSPAAGGPGYEQYFGPGTRLTVT.

A note on this clone: A far more abundant clone sits one base away, making this likely a read error. The rearrangement links TRBV7-3 to TRBJ1-1; tentatively, D is TRBD1 (5 bases). The V gene's germline CDR1 is SGHTA and CDR2 FQGTGA. The CDR3 is 13 residues long. Trimming cost V 4 bases and J 1 base, with 7 bases left between them. The CDR3, as DNA: TGTGCCAGCAGCTCCACAGGGAACACTGAAGCTTTCTTT. Translation: CASSSTGNTEAFF.

This chain uses TRBV6-1 with TRBJ2-5; tentatively, D is TRBD1 or TRBD2 (6 bases each). The V end was cut by 4 bases, the J end by 7 bases, with 13 bases between. Germline V lookup: CDR1 MNHNS, CDR2 SASEGT. This CDR3 region has 13 residues. For the CDR3, the DNA is TGTGCCAGCAGTGGGGGGCAGGGAGGGACCCAGTACTTC. Its protein product is CASSGGQGGTQYF.

The chain combines TRBV5-1 with TRBJ2-5; tentative D call: TRBD1 (5 bases). This CDR3 comprises 13 residues. With 2 bases removed from V and 3 bases from J, the gap between germline ends came to 8 bases. Germline V gene data show CDR1 as SGHRS and CDR2 as YFSETQ. In nucleotides, the CDR3 is TGCGCCAGCAGCTTAGGGGTCGAAGAGACCCAGTACTTC. Its translation is CASSLGVEETQYF. Complete variable domain (other parts from reference TRBV5-1 and TRBJ2-5): KAGVTQTPRYLIKTRGQQVTLSCSPISGHRSVSWYQQTPGQGLQFLFEYFSETQRNKGNFPGRFSGRQFSNSRSEMNVSTLELGDSALYLCASSLGVEETQYFGPGTRLLVL.

This clone was observed a single time. The chain couples TRBV7-2 to TRBJ1-2; TRBD1 is a possible D gene (6 bases). The V gene lost 1 base and the J gene lost 4 bases, with 13 bases spanning the gap. From germline, CDR1 is SGHTA and CDR2 FQGNSA. CDR3 length equals 15 residues. Here the CDR3 reads CASSLEVGGGYGYTF. The CDR3 DNA reads as TGTGCCAGCAGCTTAGAAGTGGGGGGCGGCTATGGCTACACCTTC.

V is TRBV7-3 and J is TRBJ2-1; perhaps TRBD1 as D (5 bases). Between the trimmed V and J ends, which lost 3 bases and 2 bases, there was a span of 11 bases. The germline CDR1 and CDR2 sequences are SGHTA and FQGTGA. The CDR3 is made up of 15 amino acids. This chain's CDR3 is CASSLNTGAYNEQFF. For the CDR3, the DNA is TGTGCCAGCAGCTTGAATACAGGTGCCTACAATGAGCAGTTCTTC.

The chain employs TRBV28 and TRBJ2-1, with D maybe TRBD2 (5 bases). The CDR3 extends over 14 amino acids. Deletions cut 6 bases from V and 0 bases from J, with 9 bases between. The germline gives CDR1 MDHEN, CDR2 SYDVKM. The CDR3 is CASRGGPSYNEQFF. The CDR3, as DNA: TGTGCCAGCAGGGGCGGGCCCTCCTACAATGAGCAGTTCTTC.

The rearrangement links TRBV7-8 to TRBJ2-1, with 8 bases fitting TRBD2. Germline V lookup: CDR1 SGHVS, CDR2 FQNEAQ. Unmatched junction bases numbered 6, after V lost 1 base and J lost 4 bases. This CDR3 has 16 residues. CDR3 loop: CASSLESGSRYNEQFF. For the CDR3, the DNA is TGTGCCAGCAGCTTAGAGAGCGGGAGTAGGTACAATGAGCAGTTCTTC.

The chain is built from TRBV2 and TRBJ2-1; 7 bases are shared with TRBD2. With V trimmed by 5 bases and J by 0 bases, 7 bases remained unmatched. Germline CDR1 reads SNHLY; CDR2 reads FYNNEI. The CDR3 is 16 amino acids. CDR3 sequence reads: CASSFKGGSSYNEQFF. The DNA for the CDR3 is TGTGCCAGCAGTTTTAAGGGCGGGAGCTCCTACAATGAGCAGTTCTTC.

This clone was recorded at least ten times. The chain employs TRBV30 and TRBJ2-1; a possible D gene is TRBD2 (5 bases). In germline, CDR1 is GTSNPN, CDR2 SVGIG (reference sequence). Trimming took 0 bases from V and 9 from J, leaving 18 bases between them. CDR3 length: 15 residues. As DNA, the CDR3 is TGTGCCTGGAGTGTAAGGGTAGACGGGGTCGGTGAGCAGTTCTTC. Translated, it gives CAWSVRVDGVGEQFF.

V is TRBV7-3 and J is TRBJ2-5; D might be TRBD1 or TRBD2, each matching 6 bases. The germline V gene has CDR1 SGHTA and CDR2 FQGTGA. The CDR3 spans 14 residues. Trimming removed 6 bases from V and 1 base from J, with 12 bases in between. Written as DNA, the CDR3 is TGTGCCAGCAGTATAGGGGGACTCCAAGAGACCCAGTACTTC. The encoded protein is CASSIGGLQETQYF.

About this clone itself: This sample also contains other DNA sequences that code for the same CDR3. CDR3 in amino acids: CASRPPSQLAGEEVYEQYF. As DNA, the CDR3 is TGTGCCAGCAGGCCACCCTCCCAACTAGCGGGAGAGGAAGTATACGAGCAGTACTTC. The chain carries TRBV6-7 and TRBJ2-7; 11 positions match TRBD2. TRBV6-7 is sorted into the ORF group, with uncertain function. The CDR3 has 19 amino acids. With 6 bases clipped from V and 4 bases from J, the junction kept 20 bases outside the gene matches.

In this sample, this clone turned up a few times. The chain links TRBV7-9 to TRBJ1-1; 7 nucleotides match TRBD1. J gave up 6 bases and V 5 bases, and 3 bases lay outside the gene matches. From germline, CDR1 is SEHNR and CDR2 FQNEAQ (reference sequence). The CDR3 totals 12 residues. As DNA, the CDR3 is TGTGCCAGCAGCGACAGGGCGGCTGAAGCTTTCTTT. It specifies CASSDRAAEAFF.

This clone was picked up one time. The gene calls are TRBV19 and TRBJ1-2; maybe TRBD1 (5 bases). V shed 3 bases and J shed 7 bases, with 24 bases lying between them. This CDR3 spans 17 amino acids. Looked up from germline, CDR1 is LNHDA and CDR2 is SQIVND (reference sequence). The CDR3 reads CASSIHTILRDGRGYTF. Here the CDR3 DNA reads TGTGCCAGTAGTATCCATACTATACTCCGGGACGGCCGTGGCTACACCTTC.